The present entry profiles one TCR beta chain with its context. Its antigen is currently not known. No base-level quality is on record; no much larger clone is a single base apart. The data originate from a study of beta chain features in type 1 diabetes listed by TCRdb under 2018. General notes on the study: Mean age, gender distribution, total cell number and subset yield did not differ between patients and healthy donors. In the study, recently diagnosed type 1 diabetes patients and matched healthy donors were compared on the TCRB repertoires of their sorted circulating CD4+ T cell subsets. A total of approximately 100 million sorted cells were examined across all samples, and the number of cells per subset was strongly correlated with RNA yield. Naive and central memory subsets were obtained from all 30 or so donors, but regulatory and stem cell-like memory subsets were isolated from only 8 patients and roughly eight healthy donors.

Each donor gave one peripheral blood draw, roughly 120 mL on average, collected into heparinised tubes. A BD FACSAria II was used to sort naive, central memory, regulatory and stem cell-like memory CD4+ T cells with a panel that included CD45RO, CCR7, CD25, CD127, CD95 and CD27. Every sorted population had a purity above 95%. PBMCs were isolated immediately by Lymphoprep density gradient centrifugation and stained directly without culture. To minimize batch effects, samples were stained and sorted in pairs, one healthy donor with one patient per experiment. Beyond this particular receptor, the publication reports: In all four CD4+ subsets, TCRB CDR3 length was moderately but significantly shorter in type 1 diabetes patients. PCR might favor shorter templates, but patient and control samples were amplified and corrected together, so any skew would affect both groups equally. Patients with type 1 diabetes made fewer insertions and deleted more nucleotides at VDJ recombination sites, implying thymic rearrangement abnormalities. Naive, central memory and regulatory TCRB repertoires appeared more similar among patients than among healthy donors. Because cDNA was sequenced instead of genomic DNA, highly expressing activated cells could be over-represented, though the groups showed no difference in activation or CD3 levels. Because small numbers of individuals were included in the HLA sub-analyses, any influence of HLA type on TCRB rearrangement was left unresolved.

The High Capacity cDNA Reverse Transcription Kit was used to reverse transcribe all of the isolated RNA, meaning that expressed TCRB transcripts were what got sequenced. Naive, central memory and regulatory T cell samples underwent deep immunoSEQ sequencing, averaging about 3.3 million total reads per sample. After sorted cells were lysed in RLT buffer, RNA was extracted with DNase-treated RNeasy Micro or Mini kits, with the choice depending on cell number. Each cell subset was processed separately to prevent cross-contamination, with patient and healthy donor samples processed together. The immunoSEQ multiplex PCR was used to amplify TCRB sequences from cDNA, generating 87-bp fragments that spanned the CDR3 region. The amplicons were sequenced using the Illumina HiSeq platform. Concerning the study's data processing: Synthetic template baselines were used to correct PCR bias computationally, reads within Hamming distance 2 were collapsed, and singletons that could not be merged were discarded. By aligning reads against IMGT, V, D and J genes, CDR3 length, and insertions or deletions at six rearrangement sites were assigned. Within each subset, clonotype counts were normalized to sorted cell number, after which true diversity and Gini coefficients were computed with the tcR R package. The overlap coefficient, calculated on TCRB nucleotide sequences, was used to quantify repertoire sharing. TCRdb took this table from immuneACCESS and kept in-frame rearrangements with V and J called. Such tables lack part of the clones; where checked against another copy, unresolved V genes explain under half of the gap, and the rest is unexplained. V and J calls and clone size are those listed in that table; D and trimming were worked out from the DNA. Recorded for this sample are 100,000 to 150,000 clones; 17% of them occurred a single time. The top ten hold 2% to 3% of the sample.

V is pared back by 2 bases and J by 0 bases, with 9 bases lying between the germline termini. CDR1 and CDR2 are drawn from the germline V gene: SGHRS, YFSETQ. The CDR3 holds 14 amino acids from the cysteine to the phenylalanine. Only the CDR3 portion is preserved as DNA: 42 bases, with reading frame beginning at the first base. The TCR originated in a man between 18 and 29 years old with type 1 diabetes. Sequenced sample: central memory CD4+ T cells from blood. This sequence uses TRBV5-1 and TRBJ2-7, with a tentative D gene TRBD1 over 5 matching bases. The CDR3: CASSLQESSYEQYF. The sequenced DNA is TGCGCCAGCAGCTTACAGGAGAGCTCCTACGAGCAGTACTTC. This CDR3, with the reference TRBV5-1 and TRBJ2-7 proteins standing in past its ends, gives the full variable domain KAGVTQTPRYLIKTRGQQVTLSCSPISGHRSVSWYQQTPGQGLQFLFEYFSETQRNKGNFPGRFSGRQFSNSRSEMNVSTLELGDSALYLCASSLQESSYEQYFGPGTRLTVT.